This T cell receptor (beta chain) derives from a study of preoperative IRX-2 immunotherapy in early breast cancer (dated by TCRdb to the late 2010s). On this clone: The antigen it binds to is not known. No quality values exist for individual bases; no much larger clone is one base distant.

The treatment or condition label here, explained by the study, means: preoperative locoregional IRX-2 cytokine immunotherapy. The samples were obtained from a phase Ib study that tested preoperative, locoregional IRX-2 cytokine immunotherapy designed to prime immune responses. Donors were patients with early-stage breast cancer who received IRX-2 before surgery. The library was built by means of the immunoSEQ multiplex PCR assay. What TCRdb holds here is the immuneACCESS table cut down to in-frame rearrangements. Part of the clones is not present; checked against another copy, under half of the missing clones reflect an unresolved V gene, and the others are unexplained. The sample table shows 60,000 or so clones, and less than 95% are seen once. The ten top clones hold around 1.7% of the sample. A distance of 4 bases separates the germline ends of V and J, which lose 1 base and 4 bases respectively. From cysteine to phenylalanine, the CDR3 is 12 amino acids long. Only CDR3 DNA is held: 36 bases, read in frame from base 1. CDR1 and CDR2 are read off the germline V gene (reference sequence) as SGHNT and YYREEE.

Specimen collection occurred from a patient treated with IRX-2 immunotherapy. This TCR derives from a human donor with breast cancer. Recombination joined TRBV5-4 with TRBJ2-3; the D gene lacks a confident call. The DNA sequence reads TGTGCCAGCAGCTTGAATCCAGATACGCAGTATTTT. The translation is CASSLNPDTQYF. With the rest looked up from the reference TRBV5-4 and TRBJ2-3 genes rather than sequenced, the full variable domain is ETGVTQSPTHLIKTRGQQVTLRCSSQSGHNTVSWYQQALGQGPQFIFQYYREEENGRGNFPPRFSGLQFPNYSSELNVNALELDDSALYLCASSLNPDTQYFGPGTRLTVL.